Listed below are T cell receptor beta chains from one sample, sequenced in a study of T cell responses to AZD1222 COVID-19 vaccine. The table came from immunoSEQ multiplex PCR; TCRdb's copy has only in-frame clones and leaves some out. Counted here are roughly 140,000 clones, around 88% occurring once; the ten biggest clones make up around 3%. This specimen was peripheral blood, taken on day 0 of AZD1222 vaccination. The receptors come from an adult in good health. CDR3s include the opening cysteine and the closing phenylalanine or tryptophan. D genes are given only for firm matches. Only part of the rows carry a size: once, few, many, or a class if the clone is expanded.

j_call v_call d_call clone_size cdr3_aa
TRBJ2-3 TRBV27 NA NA CASMVIPDTDTQYF
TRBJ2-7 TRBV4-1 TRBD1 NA CASSQAGQGAYEQYF
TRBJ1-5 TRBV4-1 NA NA CASSQEGRGGRQPQHF
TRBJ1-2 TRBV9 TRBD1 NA CASSAMTGHYGYTF
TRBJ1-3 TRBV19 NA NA CASSPIRALHGNTIYF
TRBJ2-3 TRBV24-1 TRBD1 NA CATSQQGDYTDTQYF
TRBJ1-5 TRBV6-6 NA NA CASSSPGGQSNQPQHF
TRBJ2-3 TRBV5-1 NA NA CASSRPGSDTQYF
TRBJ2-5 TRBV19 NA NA CASRDSGAETQYF
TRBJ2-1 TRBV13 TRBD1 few CASTSQGDEQFF
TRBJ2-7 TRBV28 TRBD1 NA CASSPSPGQGPYEQYF
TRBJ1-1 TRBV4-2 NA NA CASSQEERGTEAFF
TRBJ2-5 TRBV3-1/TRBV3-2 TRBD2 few CASSRTLAVQETQYF
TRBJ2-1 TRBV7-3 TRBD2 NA CASSSTSGGNEQFF
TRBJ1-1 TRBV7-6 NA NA CASSLRRGWGYMNTEAFF
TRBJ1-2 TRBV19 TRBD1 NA CASTQGASGYTF
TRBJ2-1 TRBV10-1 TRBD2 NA CASSAQRREGPLGHEQFF
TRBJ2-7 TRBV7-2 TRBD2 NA CASSLEGTSGSYEQYF
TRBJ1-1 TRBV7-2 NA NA CASSPSGLMNTEAFF
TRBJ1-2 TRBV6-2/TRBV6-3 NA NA CASSSHKEWYGYTF
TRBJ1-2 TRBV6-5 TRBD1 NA CATQGGANYGYTF
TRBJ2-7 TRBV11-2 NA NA CASSPPGGVHFDEQYF
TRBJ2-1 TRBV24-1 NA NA CATSEEGEQFF
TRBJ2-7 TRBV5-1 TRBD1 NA CASSSIPGTGGPYEQYF
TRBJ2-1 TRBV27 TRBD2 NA CASSPSLAGVNEQFF